Listed below are T cell receptor beta chains from one sample, sequenced in a study of blood T cells in healthy people across ages. A single record per CDR3 protein comes from TCRdb applying MiXCR to the 5' RACE reads. Altogether 650,000 or so distinct CDR3 sequences are present, around 52% being singletons, with the ten largest covering around an eighth. The specimen was blood. All receptors come from a woman at least 80 years old in good health. Each CDR3 is given with its conserved first and last residue.

v_call,j_call,cdr3_aa
TRBV7-2,TRBJ2-3,CASSSQIGSDTQYF
TRBV12-3/TRBV12-4,TRBJ1-4,CASSGGTGQREKLFF
TRBV4-3,TRBJ1-5,CASSQETKGPQHF
TRBV29-1,TRBJ2-1,CSVEGLAGARNEQFF
TRBV18,TRBJ1-2,CASSPGQGGYTF
TRBV5-1,TRBJ2-1,CASSLAMDEQFF
TRBV10-3,TRBJ2-7,CAISGDSGEQYF
TRBV4-1,TRBJ2-7,CASSPFVGDEQYF
TRBV20-1,TRBJ2-5,CSASSTSGGRFRAYNEQYF
TRBV18,TRBJ1-6,CASSPGQGAESPLHF
TRBV20-1,TRBJ2-5,CSARIARGGKETQYF
TRBV6-6,TRBJ2-7,CASRTSGLEQYF
TRBV6-6,TRBJ1-6,CASTPGDRENSPLHF
TRBV6-6,TRBJ1-6,CASSTGQGESPLHF
TRBV5-1,TRBJ2-5,CASSKRSGTQWETQYF
TRBV7-2,TRBJ1-2,CASSLAGQGLGGYTF
TRBV20-1,-,CSATDRVGLGGNIQYF
TRBV14,TRBJ1-2,CASSQDFTGANYGYTF
TRBV2,TRBJ1-6,CASSGRQGGNSPLHF
TRBV6-2/TRBV6-3,TRBJ2-1,CASSYDGFDEQFF
TRBV7-6,TRBJ2-7,CASSAGLDYEQYF
TRBV21-1,TRBJ1-1,CASSKGLESHTEALF